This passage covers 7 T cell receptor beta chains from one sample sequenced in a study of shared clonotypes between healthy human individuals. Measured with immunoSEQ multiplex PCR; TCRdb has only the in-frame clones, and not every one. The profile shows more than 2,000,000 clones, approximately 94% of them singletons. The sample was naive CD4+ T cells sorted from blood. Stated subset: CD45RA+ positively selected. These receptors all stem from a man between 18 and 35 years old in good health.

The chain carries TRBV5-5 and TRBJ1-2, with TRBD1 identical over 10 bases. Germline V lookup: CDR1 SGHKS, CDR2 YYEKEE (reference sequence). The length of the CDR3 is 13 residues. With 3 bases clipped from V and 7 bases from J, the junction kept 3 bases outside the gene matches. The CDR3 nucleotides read TGTGCCAGCAGCTCCGACAGGGGGCTTGGCTACACCTTC. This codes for CASSSDRGLGYTF.

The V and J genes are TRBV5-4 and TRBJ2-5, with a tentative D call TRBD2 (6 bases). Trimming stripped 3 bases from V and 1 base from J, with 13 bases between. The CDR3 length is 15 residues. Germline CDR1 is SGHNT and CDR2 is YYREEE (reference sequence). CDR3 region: CASSSGWDFQETQYF. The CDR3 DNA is TGTGCCAGCAGCTCGGGGTGGGACTTCCAAGAGACCCAGTACTTC.

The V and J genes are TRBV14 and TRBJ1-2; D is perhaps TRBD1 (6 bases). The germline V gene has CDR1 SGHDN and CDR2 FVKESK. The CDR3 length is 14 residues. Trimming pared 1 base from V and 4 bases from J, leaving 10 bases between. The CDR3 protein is CASSQVGGLYGYTF. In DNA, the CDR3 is TGTGCCAGCAGCCAAGTGGGGGGCCTCTATGGCTACACCTTC.

Written as DNA, the CDR3 is TGTGCCAGCAGCGGTGGGGGAAAACCTAGCAATCAGCCCCAGCATTTT. Encoded protein: CASSGGGKPSNQPQHF. The rearrangement joins TRBV7-2 to TRBJ1-5; D is possibly TRBD1 (5 bases). Germline V gene lookup returns CDR1 SGHTA and CDR2 FQGNSA. The V gene lost 5 bases and the J gene lost 0 bases, with 14 bases spanning the gap. The CDR3 has 16 amino acids. Full variable domain (rest looked up from reference TRBV7-2 and TRBJ1-5): GAGVSQSPSNKVTEKGKDVELRCDPISGHTALYWYRQSLGQGLEFLIYFQGNSAPDKSGLPSDRFSAERTGGSVSTLTIQRTQQEDSAVYLCASSGGGKPSNQPQHFGDGTRLSIL.

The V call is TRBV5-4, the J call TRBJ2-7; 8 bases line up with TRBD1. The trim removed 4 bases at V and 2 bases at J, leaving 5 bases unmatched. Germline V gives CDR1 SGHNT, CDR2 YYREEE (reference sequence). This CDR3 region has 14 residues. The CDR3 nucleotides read TGTGCCAGCAGCCACCGGGACAGGCCCTACGAGCAGTACTTC. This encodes CASSHRDRPYEQYF.

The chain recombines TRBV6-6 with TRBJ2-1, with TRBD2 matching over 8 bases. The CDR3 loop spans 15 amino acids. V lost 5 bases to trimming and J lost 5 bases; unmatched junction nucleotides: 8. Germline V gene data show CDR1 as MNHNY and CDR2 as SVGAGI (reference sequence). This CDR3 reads CASSTHSGDDNEQFF. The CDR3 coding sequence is TGTGCCAGCAGTACCCATAGCGGGGATGACAATGAGCAGTTCTTC.

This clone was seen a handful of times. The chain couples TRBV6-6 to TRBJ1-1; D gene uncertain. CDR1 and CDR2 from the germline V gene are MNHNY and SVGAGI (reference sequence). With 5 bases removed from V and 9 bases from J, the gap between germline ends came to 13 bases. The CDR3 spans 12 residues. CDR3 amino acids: CASSLGVAKAFF. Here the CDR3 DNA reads TGTGCCAGCAGTCTCGGGGTCGCAAAAGCTTTCTTT.